These 31 T cell receptor beta chains were all obtained from the same sample, sequenced in a study of cytomegalovirus exposure and HLA in healthy donors. Vbeta (60) and Jbeta (13) primers were used in the PCR. Here immunoSEQ multiplex PCR was the method, and the copy in TCRdb shows in-frame clones only, minus some. Here the sample spans more than 200,000 clones, about three quarters being singletons. The specimen was PBMCs. These receptors came from a man aged 35-49 years in good health and CMV-seronegative.

The chain links TRBV19 to TRBJ1-5, with TRBD1 matching over 7 bases. The CDR3 is 15 residues long. The junction had 12 bases not matched to a gene; V was cut back by 6 bases and J by 7 bases. Looked up from germline, CDR1 is LNHDA and CDR2 is SQIVND (reference sequence). The CDR3 DNA is TGTGCCAGTAGCCAGGACAGGCGAAAGGAGCAGCCCCAGCATTTT. The encoded protein is CASSQDRRKEQPQHF.

V is TRBV28 and J is TRBJ2-5, with a tentative D call TRBD2 (7 bases). CDR1 and CDR2 (germline): MDHEN, SYDVKM. The V and J ends lost 6 bases and 5 bases respectively, with 16 bases between them. The CDR3 is made up of 14 amino acids. Here the CDR3 DNA reads TGTGCCAGCAGCCCCGGCGGGGGCAGGGAGACCCAGTACTTC. Protein product: CASSPGGGRETQYF. The whole variable domain, remainder taken from reference TRBV28 and TRBJ2-5, is DVKVTQSSRYLVKRTGEKVFLECVQDMDHENMFWYRQDPGLGLRLIYFSYDVKMKEKGDIPEGYSVSREKKERFSLILESASTNQTSMYLCASSPGGGRETQYFGPGTRLLVL.

The V and J genes are TRBV28 and TRBJ1-3; possibly TRBD1 for D (6 bases). The CDR3 covers 14 residues. V was cut by 6 bases and J by 2 bases, with 11 bases left in between. The germline V gene has CDR1 MDHEN and CDR2 SYDVKM. CDR3 region: CASRQGRAGNTIYF. CDR3 bases: TGTGCCAGCAGACAGGGCCGGGCTGGAAACACCATATATTTT.

The gene calls are TRBV9 and TRBJ2-5; D gene unclear. Trimming removed 3 bases at V and 5 bases at J, with 11 bases between. CDR3 length: 13 amino acids. Germline assignment: CDR1 SGDLS and CDR2 YYNGEE. The CDR3 nucleotides are TGTGCCAGCAGCGCGCGCCCGTCGGAGACCCAGTACTTC. This translates into CASSARPSETQYF.

The table lists this clone with a few counts. The chain links TRBV7-9 to TRBJ2-3; TRBD2 matches 8 bases. J gave up 2 bases and V 5 bases, and 6 bases lay outside the gene matches. Looked up from germline, CDR1 is SEHNR and CDR2 is FQNEAQ (reference sequence). The CDR3 is 15 amino acids. The CDR3 DNA sequence: TGTGCCAGCAGCCCGACTAGCGACCCCACAGATACGCAGTATTTT. Protein sequence: CASSPTSDPTDTQYF.

The DNA of the CDR3 is TGTGCCAGCAGCCCAAGGACAACACAGAACAATGAGCAGTTCTTC. Its protein product is CASSPRTTQNNEQFF. The chain uses TRBV9 and TRBJ2-1; D is perhaps TRBD1 (5 bases). Trimming pared 4 bases from V and 5 bases from J, leaving 16 bases between. The V gene's germline CDR1 is SGDLS and CDR2 YYNGEE. The CDR3 has 15 residues.

This clone was counted between two and nine times. The chain recombines TRBV28 with TRBJ1-1; D unresolved. The CDR3 contains 14 residues. Trimming pared 3 bases from V and 2 bases from J, leaving 10 bases between. The V gene's germline CDR1 is MDHEN and CDR2 SYDVKM. The DNA for the CDR3 is TGTGCCAGCAGTTTCGGCGGATCCAACACTGAAGCTTTCTTT. Translating gives CASSFGGSNTEAFF.

The chain combines TRBV5-1 with TRBJ2-2, with unresolved D. This CDR3 region has 15 residues. Germline V CDR1 and CDR2: SGHRS, YFSETQ. V lost 4 bases to trimming and J lost 7 bases, with 17 bases between them. The CDR3 reads CASSPGSWVGGELFF. The CDR3 coding sequence is TGCGCCAGCAGCCCTGGTAGCTGGGTCGGCGGGGAGCTGTTTTTT.

V is TRBV21-1 and J is TRBJ1-5. TRBV21-1 is an annotated pseudogene. This CDR3 contains 16 residues. The CDR3 is CASSKALFRGNQPQHF. Here the CDR3 DNA reads TGTGCCAGCAGCAAAGCCCTTTTCCGGGGCAATCAGCCCCAGCATTTT.

V is TRBV15 and J is TRBJ1-4; the D gene is possibly TRBD1 (6 bases). This CDR3 is built from 17 residues. CDR1 and CDR2 (germline): LNHNV, YYDKDF (reference sequence). Trimming took off 0 bases at V and 0 bases at J, with 11 bases between the two ends. As DNA, the CDR3 is TGTGCCACCAGCAGAGACAGGGGTTTTGCAACTAATGAAAAACTGTTTTTT. This sequence encodes CATSRDRGFATNEKLFF.

J is TRBJ2-1 and V is TRBV14; tentative D call: TRBD2 (6 bases). The germline V and J ends were trimmed by 0 bases and 14 bases, with 14 bases remaining between them. Germline CDR1 reads SGHDN; CDR2 reads FVKESK. The CDR3 is made up of 13 amino acids. The CDR3 loop is CASSQDGSQREFF. The CDR3 DNA is TGTGCCAGCAGCCAAGATGGGTCCCAGCGGGAGTTCTTC.

The V call is TRBV5-1, the J call TRBJ2-1; TRBD2 matches 8 bases. Germline assignment: CDR1 SGHRS and CDR2 YFSETQ. This CDR3 is built from 15 residues. V lost 4 bases to trimming and J lost 6 bases; unmatched junction nucleotides: 9. The CDR3 here is CASSPGTRKINEQFF. The DNA for the CDR3 is TGCGCCAGCAGCCCCGGGACTAGAAAGATCAATGAGCAGTTCTTC.

This chain joins TRBV7-6 and TRBJ2-2, with D possibly matching TRBD2 (6 bases). Germline CDR1 reads SGHVS; CDR2 reads FNYEAQ. V lost 0 bases, J lost 5 bases, and 7 bases lay in between. The CDR3 has 14 residues. The CDR3 nucleotides are TGTGCCAGCAGCTTAGCGGGAGGTACCGGGGAGCTGTTTTTT. Amino acid sequence: CASSLAGGTGELFF. The full variable domain, with the rest looked up from reference TRBV7-6 and TRBJ2-2, is GAGVSQSPRYKVTKRGQDVALRCDPISGHVSLYWYRQALGQGPEFLTYFNYEAQQDKSGLPNDRFSAERPEGSISTLTIQRTEQRDSAMYRCASSLAGGTGELFFGEGSRLTVL.

This clone occurred a few times. V and J are TRBV7-9 and TRBJ2-7, with 12 bases that match TRBD1. Losses at the gene ends were 7 bases for V and 6 bases for J; bases not matched to a gene: 4. Germline lookup yields CDR1 SEHNR and CDR2 FQNEAQ (reference sequence). The CDR3 contains 13 residues. The CDR3 loop is CASTGQGAGEQYF. CDR3 DNA: TGTGCCAGCACGGGACAGGGGGCAGGCGAGCAGTACTTC.

The V gene is TRBV4-1, the J gene TRBJ2-1; no definite D call. V lost 2 bases, J lost 7 bases, and 9 bases lay in between. Per germline, CDR1 MGHRA and CDR2 YSYEKL. The CDR3 is 13 residues long. The CDR3 DNA sequence: TGCGCCAGCAGCCAATTTGAAGCGAATGAGCAGTTCTTC. It encodes CASSQFEANEQFF.

This sequence joins TRBV7-3 and TRBJ2-1; TRBD2 is a possible D gene (5 bases). Trimming pared 5 bases from V and 4 bases from J, leaving 9 bases between. The germline gives CDR1 SGHTA, CDR2 FQGTGA. This CDR3 is built from 13 residues. The CDR3 coding sequence is TGTGCCAGCAGCCGGACTGGTTACAATGAGCAGTTCTTC. This encodes CASSRTGYNEQFF. The variable domain in full, completed from reference TRBV7-3 and TRBJ2-1, reads GAGVSQTPSNKVTEKGKYVELRCDPISGHTALYWYRQSLGQGPEFLIYFQGTGAADDSGLPNDRFFAVRPEGSVSTLKIQRTERGDSAVYLCASSRTGYNEQFFGPGTRLTVL.

The genes are TRBV4-1 and TRBJ2-1; 10 positions agree with TRBD1. J gave up 5 bases and V 4 bases, and 8 bases lay outside the gene matches. This CDR3 has 16 residues. CDR1 MGHRA and CDR2 YSYEKL come from the germline V gene. In DNA, the CDR3 is TGCGCCAGCAGCCCCCGGGACAGGGGTATCGACAATGAGCAGTTCTTC. Protein product: CASSPRDRGIDNEQFF.

This clone occurred a few times. V usage is TRBV11-3 and J usage is TRBJ1-4, with 7 bases matching TRBD1. Per the germline V gene, CDR1 is SGHNT and CDR2 is YENEEA. CDR3 length equals 19 residues. V lost 7 bases and J lost 0; bases outside the gene matches: 17. The CDR3 spells CASTKKMDRSFATNEKLFF. DNA for the CDR3: TGTGCCAGCACAAAAAAGATGGACAGGTCTTTTGCAACTAATGAAAAACTGTTTTTT.

CDR3 amino acids: CASSFHAPADTEAFF. CDR3 nucleotides: TGCGCCAGCAGCTTCCACGCCCCGGCGGACACTGAAGCTTTCTTT. The genes are TRBV5-1 and TRBJ1-1; D is undetermined. V lost 2 bases to trimming and J lost 3 bases, with 14 bases between them. CDR3 length equals 15 residues. Per the germline V gene, CDR1 is SGHRS and CDR2 is YFSETQ. Full variable domain (rest looked up from reference TRBV5-1 and TRBJ1-1): KAGVTQTPRYLIKTRGQQVTLSCSPISGHRSVSWYQQTPGQGLQFLFEYFSETQRNKGNFPGRFSGRQFSNSRSEMNVSTLELGDSALYLCASSFHAPADTEAFFGQGTRLTVV.

This clone was found a few times. CDR3 nucleotide sequence: TGTGCCAGGGCTAACGTTGAAGGCCTTGAGGGAGGGGGTGACGTAATTTGGCAGTACTTC. Protein sequence: CARANVEGLEGGGDVIWQYF. The chain combines TRBV21-1 with TRBJ2-7; the table names TRBD2, a call not compared with the DNA. TRBV21-1 is given as a pseudogene. This CDR3 is built from 20 residues.

The V call is TRBV7-6, the J call TRBJ2-1, with 8 nucleotides matching TRBD1. The CDR3 runs to 14 residues. After removal of 6 bases from V and 9 bases from J, the junction contained 10 bases not matched to a gene. Germline V gives CDR1 SGHVS, CDR2 FNYEAQ. The CDR3 DNA sequence: TGTGCCAGCAGTCCTCGACAGGGGTACGGTGAGCAGTTCTTC. It translates to CASSPRQGYGEQFF.

The V call is TRBV4-2, the J call TRBJ2-7; unclear D gene. V was cut by 3 bases and J by 3 bases, with 6 bases left in between. CDR1 and CDR2 (germline): LGHNA, YNFKEQ. CDR3 length: 12 residues. In nucleotides, the CDR3 is TGTGCCAGCAGCCATGGCAACTACGAGCAGTACTTC. This translates into CASSHGNYEQYF.

The chain employs TRBV29-1 and TRBJ2-7; 7 nucleotides align to TRBD1. The CDR3 loop spans 14 amino acids. The V gene's germline CDR1 is SQVTM and CDR2 ANQGSEA. V shed 4 bases, J shed 3 bases, and the junction held 9 bases outside the gene matches. CDR3 coding DNA: TGCAGCGTTGTCGGGCCAGGGGGAGTCTACGAGCAGTACTTC. This encodes CSVVGPGGVYEQYF.

Written as DNA, the CDR3 is TGTGCCAGCAGCTCGGACAGGGGGCTTGGGGCCAACGTCCTGACTTTC. Protein: CASSSDRGLGANVLTF. V usage is TRBV7-8 and J usage is TRBJ2-6, with 11 bases lining up with TRBD1. Trimming removed 4 bases from V and 3 bases from J; junction bases left unmatched: 2. Per the germline V gene, CDR1 is SGHVS and CDR2 is FQNEAQ. This CDR3 comprises 16 residues. The full variable domain, its missing parts supplied by reference TRBV7-8 and TRBJ2-6, is GAGVSQSPRYKVAKRGQDVALRCDPISGHVSLFWYQQALGQGPEFLTYFQNEAQLDKSGLPSDRFFAERPEGSVSTLKIQRTQQEDSAVYLCASSSDRGLGANVLTFGAGSRLTVL.

The rearrangement uses TRBV9 and TRBJ2-7, with 9 positions matching TRBD1. The CDR3 has 16 amino acids. V dropped 0 bases and J dropped 1; count of bases not matched to a gene: 5. CDR1 is SGDLS, CDR2 YYNGEE, per germline. The CDR3 spells CASSVEIGTGSYEQYF. The CDR3 coding sequence is TGTGCCAGCAGCGTAGAAATCGGGACAGGGTCCTACGAGCAGTACTTC.

This sequence joins TRBV29-1 and TRBJ1-3; D not certain. CDR1 is SQVTM, CDR2 ANQGSEA, per germline. This CDR3 comprises 13 residues. Trimming took 8 bases from V and 4 from J, leaving 15 bases between them. The CDR3 DNA sequence: TGCAGCATTACGCCGGGAGCGGGAAACACCATATATTTT. Amino acids: CSITPGAGNTIYF.

This chain uses TRBV13 with TRBJ1-1, with 12 bases identical to TRBD1. J was trimmed by 3 bases and V by 2 bases; bases with no gene match: 7. Per germline, CDR1 PRHDT and CDR2 FYEKMQ (reference sequence). This CDR3 is 17 amino acids long. The CDR3 bases are TGTGCCAGCAGCTTATCTGGGACAGGGGGCAGGGACACTGAAGCTTTCTTT. Translating it yields CASSLSGTGGRDTEAFF.

The chain recombines TRBV13 with TRBJ1-5; 8 bases agree with TRBD1. The V and J ends lost 5 bases and 3 bases, in that order; junction bases with no gene match: 3. CDR1 and CDR2 (germline): PRHDT, FYEKMQ (reference sequence). There are 14 residues in the CDR3. Here the CDR3 reads CASSTRGLNQPQHF. As DNA, the CDR3 is TGTGCCAGCAGCACCAGGGGGCTCAATCAGCCCCAGCATTTT.

The J gene is TRBJ2-5, the V gene TRBV6-5, with TRBD2 matching over 9 bases. V gave up 6 bases and J gave up 7 bases; unmatched junction bases: 9. The CDR3 has 14 amino acids. Germline-derived CDR1 and CDR2 are MNHEY and SVGAGI. DNA of the CDR3: TGTGCCAGCAGCGCGGGGGGGCCCGGAGTGACCCAGTACTTC. This gives the protein CASSAGGPGVTQYF.

In its sample, this clone was seen a few times. Here the CDR3 DNA reads TGTGCCAGCACCGGACAGGGCTACGAGCAGTACTTC. This sequence encodes CASTGQGYEQYF. V is TRBV6-5 and J is TRBJ2-7, with TRBD1 matching 8 bases. Trimming cost V 7 bases and J 3 bases; bases outside gene matches: 2. CDR1 is MNHEY, CDR2 SVGAGI, per germline. This CDR3 spans 12 amino acids.

This clone was detected only a few times. J is TRBJ1-4 and V is TRBV7-2, with TRBD1 identical over 7 bases. Trimming took 3 bases from V and 6 from J; bases not matched to a gene: 4. Germline CDR1 SGHTA, CDR2 FQGNSA. CDR3 size: 14 residues. The CDR3 is CASSLGQTYEKLFF. The CDR3 coding sequence is TGTGCCAGCAGCTTGGGACAGACCTATGAAAAACTGTTTTTT.